A selection of T cell receptor beta chains follows, all from one sample in a study of T-cell memory formation after mild COVID-19. TCRdb re-called the 5' RACE reads through MiXCR, storing one row per CDR3 protein. The sample includes about 180,000 distinct CDR3 sequences, less than 20% of them seen just once. Sequenced: PBMCs or a T cell subset sorted from them (not recorded which). The source of these receptors is a young man who had mild COVID-19 (a few samples of this study predate the infection). Cell type and time point are not known. Both conserved end residues are trimmed from each CDR3. Fields, in order: V gene, J gene, CDR3 length, CDR3 protein.

TRBV5-1	TRBJ2-1	14	ASTPAWGVAYNEQF
TRBV20-1	TRBJ1-5	16	SARRPDFLGAGNQPQH
TRBV30	TRBJ1-2	10	AWSVGGEVRT
TRBV5-1	TRBJ1-1	12	ASSPEGPGTEAF
TRBV2	TRBJ1-5	12	ATRVSPGELPQH
TRBV6-6	TRBJ2-7	15	ASSYSYGTGPFGEQY
TRBV7-2	TRBJ2-3	12	ASSPWRGTDTQY
TRBV4-1	TRBJ1-2	12	ASSQLQGSLGYT
TRBV12-3/TRBV12-4	TRBJ2-2	13	ASSAGQGASGELF
TRBV4-1	TRBJ1-3	13	ASSPRALSGNTIY
TRBV10-3	TRBJ1-1	11	AISWSENTEAF
TRBV10-3	TRBJ1-3	12	AIRRTGSGNTIY
TRBV7-9	TRBJ1-2	13	ASSLVLRGNYGYT
TRBV7-3	TRBJ2-7	11	ASSGTGEYEQY
TRBV6-5	TRBJ2-2	13	ASLLRYQNTGELF
TRBV6-5	TRBJ2-7	11	ASSYDGSYEQY
TRBV7-9	TRBJ2-5	12	ASSPGRFQETQY
TRBV7-2	TRBJ2-1	10	ASSLSFNEQF
TRBV11-2	TRBJ1-6	15	ASSPLTGNNYNSPLH
TRBV2	TRBJ2-5	12	ASSGESYQETQY
TRBV6-5	TRBJ2-2	15	ASSHNSGVANTGELF
TRBV5-1	TRBJ1-2	15	ASSLGGLRAANYGYT
TRBV5-6	TRBJ2-2	11	AMANGVTGELF
TRBV7-2	TRBJ2-3	13	ASSLLAGYTDTQY
TRBV18	TRBJ1-3	12	ASSHTGGDYTIY
TRBV18	TRBJ1-3	11	ASSPGEGNTIY
TRBV12-3/TRBV12-4	TRBJ2-5	11	ASSLRSQETQY
TRBV7-6	TRBJ2-5	14	ASSSRIWGTQETQY
TRBV9	TRBJ2-3	11	ASSVGFTDTQY
TRBV18	TRBJ2-2	15	ASSHRDGTEVTGELF
TRBV6-5	TRBJ1-1	10	ASSDRTTEAF
TRBV5-4	TRBJ1-3	14	ASSSPGQGDGNTIY
TRBV7-3	TRBJ2-6	13	ASSLTGPGANVLT
TRBV7-2	TRBJ2-3	14	ASRLAGGPLADTQY
TRBV24-1	TRBJ1-1	8	ATKCAEAF
TRBV5-6	TRBJ2-5	11	ASSSLFQETQY
TRBV7-8	TRBJ1-1	12	ASSLGVFSTEAF
TRBV6-5	TRBJ1-2	10	ASRGTLGRYT
TRBV7-2	TRBJ2-2	10	ASSFIAGELF
TRBV7-9	TRBJ1-2	13	ASSQAWGAEYGYT
TRBV4-3	TRBJ1-5	15	ASSQEAHRTRDQPQH
TRBV2	TRBJ2-7	11	ASTTRGKYEQY
TRBV5-1	TRBJ1-1	16	ASSFSRTGTLMNTEAF
TRBV6-5	TRBJ1-5	12	ASRRTGTNQPQH
TRBV28	TRBJ2-2	15	ASSPVPAGGTTGELF
TRBV9	TRBJ2-2	14	ASSVGLAGENGELF
TRBV20-1	TRBJ2-3	11	SATERGRDTQY
TRBV5-1	TRBJ2-5	13	ASSTSLVGGETQY
TRBV3-1	TRBJ1-6	12	ASSQGTGNSPLH
TRBV7-9	TRBJ1-1	11	ASSFQGFGEAF
TRBV6-2/TRBV6-3	TRBJ1-2	12	ASSPGPGTYGYT
TRBV5-1	TRBJ2-1	14	ASSPGGGRSYNEQF
TRBV6-2/TRBV6-3	TRBJ1-2	11	ASSLDGPRGYT